This record concerns one T cell receptor beta chain sequence. Antigen: not known. CDR1 SGHNT and CDR2 YYREEE come from the germline V gene (reference sequence). The CDR3 covers 13 residues. Trimming shortened V by 3 bases and J by 8 bases, and 13 bases separated the two germline ends. The isolated RNA, all of it, was reverse transcribed, so expressed TCRB transcripts were what got sequenced. Reads from naive, central memory and regulatory T cell samples averaged roughly 3.3 million. TCRdb's table, derived via immunoSEQ multiplex PCR, lists solely in-frame clones and lacks some. Among under 450,000 clones listed, 14% were seen once. The data originate from a study of beta chain features in type 1 diabetes. Study results and caveats: A PCR bias possibly favoring shorter templates would apply equally to patients and controls.

This chain links TRBV5-4 with TRBJ2-3; maybe TRBD2 (6 bases). The receptor's source is a man aged 25 to 40 in good health. The specimen sequenced was naive CD4+ T cells from blood. The CDR3 spells CASSSPGGSTQYF. CDR3 bases: TGTGCCAGCAGCTCTCCCGGGGGATCTACGCAGTATTTT.